Detailed here is one TCR beta chain. This clone was detected only a few times. Its antigen is not yet known. The input lacks base qualities; no much larger clone sits a single base away. Sequences SGHTA (CDR1) and FQGNSA (CDR2) are obtained from the germline V gene. V is reduced by 6 bases and J by 4 bases, leaving a spacing of 15 bases between them. Including the terminal cysteine and phenylalanine, the CDR3 comprises 15 residues. Solely the CDR3 DNA is kept, with 45 bases framed from the first base. The sample comes from a study of cytomegalovirus exposure and HLA in healthy donors (TCRdb year 2017). In the study overall: An earlier analysis of some 620 of the donors reported approximately 260 Gb of sequence data and 95 million to 140 million unique TCR beta sequences obtained from approximately 180 million T cells. An early release that covered some 630 HLA-typed donors contained 250 to 350 gigabases of sequencing data and around 85 million unique TCR sequences. The genetic ancestry cluster associated with self-reported Caucasian donors included 81% of the roughly 400 genotyped donors. The study was designed to test whether signatures of past pathogen exposure could be identified by cataloging public T cell receptors. Using immunosequencing, the study profiled T cell repertoires from 666 subjects and related those repertoires to cytomegalovirus serostatus. Besides the first cohort of under 700 subjects, a separate validation cohort made up of roughly 120 different subjects was used. High-throughput TCR immunosequencing, statistical association of individual TCRs with disease status, and machine learning were combined to predict cytomegalovirus infection status. To study patterns of TCR occurrence, a later analysis re-analyzed previously published TCR beta repertoires from around 670 donors and added high-resolution HLA genotyping. In the later analysis, no new phenotypic data were used to find candidate immune exposures; instead, reliance was placed on TCR beta sequences and their occurrence across donors. An earlier analysis of fewer than 750 of the donors used high-throughput TCR beta sequencing to judge whether each TCR beta V gene segment behaved as functional or pseudogenic. Donor age, sex, ethnicity and CMV serostatus were compiled alongside the repertoire data. A later genetic analysis used genome-wide SNP genotypes for about 55% of the 666 donors, treating that subset as a discovery cohort. Every discovery cohort repertoire had been produced on one sequencing platform. HLA typing included class I and class II loci at four-digit resolution. The number of donors typed differed by locus, with roughly 629-640 for A, B, C, DRB1 and DQB1, roughly 520 for DQA1, 606 for DPA1, and around 460 for DPB1. Because of strong linkage in the cohort, four to six DR-DQ haplotypes were treated as single units for association and clustering. Across approximately 420 genotyped donors of the cohort, an average of about 200,000 unique TCR beta nucleotide sequences per donor were sequenced, and approximately 17% of those sequences were non-productive.

What the research found in general, with its limitations: The classifier was reported to diagnose cytomegalovirus status with high specificity and sensitivity in both the original cohort and the validation cohort. A group of highly shared sequence variants was considered likely to be a technical artifact of the sequencing pipeline. Specific HLA alleles were associated with more than 15,000 TCR beta sequences at a false discovery rate of 0.05 in a later analysis. Strong co-occurrence of HLA alleles, especially DR and DQ, made assigning TCR associations to individual alleles difficult. A further reported finding was that TCR beta sequences accurately predicted the HLA-A and HLA-B alleles for most subjects in the first cohort. Most TCR sequences were seen in very few donors, while some public TCRs were found in many individuals. Compared with the roughly 700-donor mean, donors in an Asian-associated ancestry cluster had fewer N-insertions in productive TCRs, according to a later genetic analysis. Because some donors lacked HLA typing at each locus, the association tests relied only on the typed subset. Most CMV-associated TCR beta chains appeared to be HLA-restricted in a later analysis, and the HLA associations seemed to be driven largely by CMV exposure. The authors suggested that the approach could potentially be extended to other disease states and immunological phenotypes. The 87-base-pair reads could not distinguish some IMGT-functional V segments, including TRBV6-2 and TRBV6-3, so those segments were excluded. An association between a missense DCLRE1C variant and V-gene and J-gene trimming of TCR beta chains was found in a later genetic analysis and replicated in an independent cohort. Sequencing depth was assumed to be roughly uniform across donors in the presence/absence analyses, though that assumption may not hold. Broadly in line with IMGT annotations, most TCR beta V segments showed up in productive rearrangements about 87% or about 30% of the time in an earlier analysis of several hundred of the donors. In a later analysis, TCR association rates were found to vary across HLA loci, with the most associated TCRs seen for DRB1 alleles and the fewest for HLA-C alleles. A few of the identified cytomegalovirus-associated TCR beta chains were confirmed in vitro to be specific for cytomegalovirus antigens. This cohort had only TCR beta chains sequenced, and the lack of alpha or paired-chain data limited which features could be detected. CMV serostatus was the only immune exposure information available for the cohort. Correlated functional status among segregating V segments might reflect linkage disequilibrium, but an unknown experimental factor could not be ruled out. In the study, 150 to 200 TCR beta chains were listed as associated with cytomegalovirus. According to a later analysis, parvovirus B19, influenza, CMV and Epstein-Barr virus appeared linked to several top co-occurrence clusters. Compared with equally common non-associated chains, HLA-associated TCR beta chains in a later analysis were more clonally expanded and had lower generation probabilities. Approximately 18 rarely observed V segments, including chromosome 9 orphons, were excluded from the earlier analysis of approximately 500 of the donors because counts were too low.

Library generation was performed with the immunoSEQ multiplex PCR assay. A mixture of 60 forward primers for TCR Vbeta segments and 13 reverse primers for TCR Jbeta segments was used in the multiplex PCR. Amplification of the CDR3 region of rearranged TCR beta genes was performed with a multiplex PCR assay on genomic DNA. The amplified TCR beta libraries were sequenced on the Illumina HiSeq System as 87-base-pair reads. On the study's bioinformatics: A later analysis tallied roughly 76 million unique TCR beta chains across the 660 or so repertoires, and some 10 million of those chains were shared by two or more donors. Raw reads were error-corrected and collapsed into unique sequences with a nearest-neighbor algorithm that merged closely related sequences to remove PCR and sequencing errors. CDR3 sequences were aligned to IMGT reference sequences to assign V, D and J gene segments. Each retained sequence needed at least a six-nucleotide match to both a V gene segment and a J gene segment. A rearrangement was called productive if the CDR3 had no stop codons and remained in frame with V and J, and every other rearrangement was called non-productive. Following IMGT convention, CDR3 was defined as the stretch from the second conserved V-encoded cysteine up to the conserved J-encoded phenylalanine. In an earlier analysis of some 550 of the donors, sequences lacking an unambiguous match to a single V gene segment were excluded. In an earlier analysis of some 590 of the donors, a V segment was called functional when productive rearrangements were above 56.7%, and segregating when the standard deviation between donors exceeded 5%. A statistical classification framework was developed to diagnose cytomegalovirus status using the catalog of TCR beta chain sequences. In a later analysis, TCR nucleotide sequences were compared against IMGT/GENE-DB human TR gene sequences so that V and J genes could be assigned. The TCRdist pipeline was used in a later analysis to assign CDR3 sequences and most-parsimonious VDJ recombination scenarios. A later analysis defined each TCR beta chain by its CDR3 amino acid sequence plus V-gene family, and excluded reads lacking a unique V-gene family. A later analysis removed 592 highly shared, low-generation-probability nucleotide sequences to deal with suspected cross-contamination and a sequencing artifact. A later analysis calculated a clonal expansion index for each public chain from normalized within-repertoire ranks of inferred template counts. In a later analysis, generation probabilities were computed using a VDJ recombination model fitted to out-of-frame rearrangements, and the results were checked against IGoR. In a later analysis, hypergeometric tests were used to score TCR-TCR, TCR-HLA and TCR-CMV co-occurrence, with a repertoire-size bias correction applied to TCR pairs. False discovery rates were estimated in a later analysis by permuting HLA or CMV assignments 20 times. In a later analysis, co-occurring TCRs were grouped with DBSCAN, and TCRdist sequence similarity was added when clustering was performed within HLA-allele-positive subsets. Repertoires with fewer than 30,000 or more than 120,000 public chains, plus five repertoires with anomalous nucleotide sharing, were excluded from co-occurrence clustering. TCRdb carries this immuneACCESS record with in-frame sequences only. Its versions omit some clonotypes, under half of them owing to an unresolved V gene in the studies checked, with the rest unexplained. That table gives V, J and clone size, and the DNA gave D and trimming. The sample table records roughly 200,000 clones; 75% to 80% of these occur just once. The ten biggest clones cover 2.9% of the sample.

The cohort was made up of approximately 670 healthy bone marrow donors. Cohort members were all nominally healthy when sampled, although unrecorded immune exposures were likely present. The donor was CMV seronegative and belonged to the group of 352 seronegative cohort members. Each donor provided a peripheral blood sample, and peripheral blood mononuclear cells were used for TCR beta sequencing. Genomic DNA extraction from the blood cell samples was performed with the Qiagen DNeasy Blood Extraction Kit. The source of this sequence is a female donor in good health and CMV-seronegative. The sample consisted of PBMCs. The chain couples TRBV7-2 to TRBJ2-2, and TRBD1 may be the D gene, going by 6 matching bases. The DNA is TGTGCCAGCAGAAAGGACAGCGGTGGCACCGGGGAGCTGTTTTTT. This sequence encodes CASRKDSGGTGELFF.